This is a list of T cell receptor beta chains from one sample in a study of PD-1 blockade in mismatch repair-deficient tumors. Generated by immunoSEQ multiplex PCR, the TCRdb table keeps only in-frame clones and is missing some. The data hold 100,000 or so clones, with roughly four fifths observed a single time. The sample here was peripheral blood, taken approximately 8 months after starting pembrolizumab. The receptors were gathered from an adult with mismatch repair-deficient cancer. Each CDR3 is given with its conserved first and last residue. The D gene is left open where the match is weak. Only part of the rows carry a size: once, few, many, or a class if the clone is expanded.

d_gene	v_gene	j_gene	abundance	CDR3aa	CDR3nt
NA	TRBV28	TRBJ1-5	NA	CASSSGEGAGNQPQHF	TGTGCCAGCAGTTCAGGGGAGGGTGCGGGCAATCAGCCCCAGCATTTT
TRBD1	TRBV6-6	TRBJ1-3	NA	CASSRGTGSGNTIYF	TGTGCCAGCAGCCGCGGGACAGGCTCTGGAAACACCATATATTTT
NA	TRBV6-5	TRBJ1-4	NA	CASSVGRFGEKLFF	TGTGCCAGCAGTGTCGGACGGTTCGGTGAAAAACTGTTTTTT
NA	TRBV10-1	TRBJ2-1	few	CASSGGGFRRYNEQFF	TGCGCCAGCAGTGGAGGAGGTTTCAGGAGATACAATGAGCAGTTCTTC
NA	TRBV6-6	TRBJ2-1	once	CASRDGNSYNEQFF	TGTGCCAGCAGGGATGGAAACTCCTACAATGAGCAGTTCTTC
NA	TRBV7-3	TRBJ2-7	NA	CASSLKASAPSEQYF	TGTGCCAGCAGCTTAAAGGCTAGCGCTCCCTCCGAGCAGTACTTC
NA	TRBV7-2	TRBJ2-7	NA	CASSSHRGPEGFYEQYF	TGTGCCAGCAGCTCCCATCGAGGGCCCGAGGGATTCTACGAGCAGTACTTC
NA	TRBV4-1	TRBJ1-1	NA	CASRGPLKNTEAFF	TGCGCCAGCAGGGGGCCTCTGAAGAACACTGAAGCTTTCTTT
NA	TRBV28	TRBJ1-1	NA	CASRSPGGGTEAFF	TGTGCCAGCAGATCCCCCGGGGGTGGGACTGAAGCTTTCTTT
NA	TRBV5-6	TRBJ2-5	NA	CASSLEETQYF	TGTGCCAGCAGCTTGGAGGAGACCCAGTACTTC
TRBD1	TRBV10-3	TRBJ2-7	NA	CAISGGTDSSYEQYF	TGTGCCATCAGTGGTGGGACAGACTCTTCCTACGAGCAGTACTTC
NA	TRBV6-6	TRBJ2-5	NA	CASSHLASQYF	TGTGCCAGCAGTCATCTAGCTTCTCAGTACTTC
TRBD2	TRBV13	TRBJ2-1	NA	CASSLDVGGLAGGEQFF	TGTGCCAGCAGCTTAGACGTGGGCGGACTAGCGGGAGGTGAGCAGTTCTTC
NA	TRBV7-2	TRBJ2-3	NA	CASSFQGLGEDTQYF	TGTGCCAGCAGCTTCCAGGGTCTCGGGGAAGATACGCAGTATTTT
TRBD2	TRBV28	TRBJ2-1	NA	CASRPPTSGYNEQFF	TGTGCCAGTCGGCCACCGACTAGCGGCTACAATGAGCAGTTCTTC
TRBD1	TRBV5-6	TRBJ1-1	NA	CASSLRQGLNTEAFF	TGTGCCAGCAGCTTAAGACAGGGGTTGAACACTGAAGCTTTCTTT
TRBD2	TRBV11-3	TRBJ2-7	NA	CASSGGTSGRAGYEQYF	TGTGCCAGCAGCGGAGGGACTAGCGGGAGGGCCGGTTACGAGCAGTACTTC